This T cell receptor beta chain emerged from a study of blood T cell repertoires in COVID-19. The data were produced by immunoSEQ multiplex PCR, yet TCRdb's version contains in-frame clones alone and is incomplete. The sample holds about 180,000 clones, about 86% seen once. Trimming took off 3 bases at V and 9 bases at J, with 22 bases between the two ends. This CDR3 is built from 16 residues. Germline V gene data show CDR1 as SGHRS and CDR2 as YFSETQ. This chain connects TRBV5-1 to TRBJ2-4; the D gene is possibly TRBD2 (5 bases). This TCR was recovered from a woman aged 65 to 85 with COVID-19, enrolled during active disease. Sequencing was done on a sample of peripheral blood. In DNA, the CDR3 is TGCGCCAGCAGCTCACGAGAGGTAGACTCGGCGGGCATTCAGTACTTC. Its translation: CASSSREVDSAGIQYF.